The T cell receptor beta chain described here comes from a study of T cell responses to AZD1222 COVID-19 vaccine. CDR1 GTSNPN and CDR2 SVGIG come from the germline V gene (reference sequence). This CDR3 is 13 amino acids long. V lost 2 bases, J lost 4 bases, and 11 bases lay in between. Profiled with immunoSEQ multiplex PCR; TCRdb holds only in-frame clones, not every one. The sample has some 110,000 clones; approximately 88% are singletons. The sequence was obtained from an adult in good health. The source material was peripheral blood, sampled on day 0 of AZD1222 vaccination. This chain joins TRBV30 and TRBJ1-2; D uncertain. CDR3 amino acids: CAWSPLGSYGYTF. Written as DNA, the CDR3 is TGTGCCTGGAGTCCGCTGGGGTCCTATGGCTACACCTTC.